This TCR beta chain was sequenced in a study of shared clonotypes between healthy human individuals. It was CD45RO-negative cells, positively selected for CCR7, that made up naive CD8 cells, with terminally differentiated effector memory CD45RA+ cells excluded. There were only Caucasian adults among the donors, and all lived in Nashville, Tennessee. Assay execution took place at the deep level. Sorted-subset replicate PCRs used 200 to 250 ng DNA, roughly 28,000 T cell genomes. The repertoire was sequenced with immunoSEQ multiplex PCR; TCRdb's copy has only in-frame clones and lacks some. The sample records around 1,900,000 clones, 85% to 95% being singletons. Germline V lookup: CDR1 SGHDT, CDR2 YYEEEE. The CDR3 has 14 amino acids. V shed 0 bases and J shed 3 bases, with 9 bases lying between them.

The chain carries TRBV5-6 and TRBJ1-1; D unresolved. Sequenced sample: naive CD8+ T cells from PBMCs. This sequence was found in a man between 18 and 35 years old in good health. Some clones in this sample may be carry-over from other donors' samples. Written as DNA, the CDR3 is TGTGCCAGCAGCTTGGAGCAGGAGGACACTGAAGCTTTCTTT. Translated: CASSLEQEDTEAFF.